Listed below are T cell receptor beta chains from one sample, sequenced in a study of control samples from healthy donors and cancer patients. Produced via immunoSEQ multiplex PCR; TCRdb's table is partial and in-frame only. The sample carries 150,000 to 200,000 clones, almost 90% recorded once. Sequencing was done on a sample of blood. These receptors were collected from a woman aged 25 to 39 in good health. Both conserved end residues are part of each CDR3. A D gene is named only where the DNA matches it firmly. Clone size is not always given. Where it is, it says once, few, many or a class for expanded clones.

v_gene	d_gene	j_gene	abundance	CDR3nt	CDR3aa
TRBV14	TRBD1	TRBJ1-2	NA	TGTGCCAGCAGTCCCGGGACAGACTATGGCTACACCTTC	CASSPGTDYGYTF
TRBV10-3	TRBD2	TRBJ2-1	NA	TGTGCCATCAGGAACCTAAGCGGGGGTACCACAGATGAGCAGTTCTTC	CAIRNLSGGTTDEQFF
TRBV2	NA	TRBJ1-1	NA	TGTGCCAGCAGTGCACGAGGGCGAACTGAAGCTTTCTTT	CASSARGRTEAFF
TRBV12-3/TRBV12-4	TRBD1	TRBJ1-2	NA	TGTGCCAGCAGTCTTACAGGGGTCTATGGCTACACCTTC	CASSLTGVYGYTF
TRBV7-9	NA	TRBJ1-2	few	TGTGCCAGCAGCTTAGGAGCAGGGTTTAATGGCTACACCTTC	CASSLGAGFNGYTF
TRBV25-1	NA	TRBJ1-1	NA	TGTGCCAGCAGTGGGGTAATCAGGACGGTTAGGTTT	CASSGVIRTVRF
TRBV6-5	NA	TRBJ1-5	NA	TGTGCCAGCATCCCAGGGCCTCTTAATCAGCCCCAGCATTTT	CASIPGPLNQPQHF
TRBV7-9	NA	TRBJ2-2	many	TGTGCCAGCAGCTTTGAACTGACCGGGGAGCTGTTTTTT	CASSFELTGELFF
TRBV5-6	NA	TRBJ1-4	NA	TGTGCCAGCAGCTTGGGTCTAGGCGAAAAACTGTTTTTT	CASSLGLGEKLFF
TRBV18	NA	TRBJ1-6	NA	TGTGCCAGCTCACCACCAGTGGATAATTCACCCCTCCACTTT	CASSPPVDNSPLHF
TRBV19	TRBD2	TRBJ2-2	NA	TGTGCCAGTAGTATAGTGGCTAGCGGGAGTCCCGGGGAGCTGTTTTTT	CASSIVASGSPGELFF
TRBV27	TRBD1	TRBJ1-2	NA	TGTGCCAGCGCACCCGGGACAGGTGGATCCGGCTACACCTTC	CASAPGTGGSGYTF
TRBV14	NA	TRBJ1-3	NA	TGTGCCAGCAGCCAGTACAACACTGCCCTTGGAAACACCATATATTTT	CASSQYNTALGNTIYF
TRBV28	NA	TRBJ2-3	NA	TGTGCCCAGCCTACGCAGTATTTT	CAQPTQYF
TRBV11-2	NA	TRBJ2-2	NA	TGTGCCAGCAGCTTAGAGTCCCCGGGGGGCCTCGGGGAGCTGTTTTTT	CASSLESPGGLGELFF
TRBV29-1	TRBD1	TRBJ2-7	NA	TGCAGCGTCGCGACAGGGAGCTACGAGCAGTACTTC	CSVATGSYEQYF
TRBV7-8	TRBD1	TRBJ1-1	NA	TGTGCCAGCAGCTGGGACAGGTTGAACACTGAAGCTTTCTTT	CASSWDRLNTEAFF
TRBV28	NA	TRBJ2-7	NA	TGTGCCAGCAGTGTCAGACGGAGGAAGATGGCGGGAACCTCCTACGAGCAGTACTTC	CASSVRRRKMAGTSYEQYF
TRBV18	NA	TRBJ2-5	NA	TGTGCCAGCTCACGGCAAGAGACCCAGTACTTC	CASSRQETQYF
TRBV27	NA	TRBJ1-1	NA	TGTGCCAGCAGTTTATCGGGGGGTACATCGGAAGCTTTCTTT	CASSLSGGTSEAFF
TRBV3-1/TRBV3-2	NA	TRBJ1-6	NA	TGTGCCAGCAGCCGATTATGGGGAGGGAGCCATTCACCCCTCCACTTT	CASSRLWGGSHSPLHF
TRBV19	NA	TRBJ2-1	NA	TGTGCCAGTAGTGATGCGGGTTATAATGAGCAGTTCTTC	CASSDAGYNEQFF